This T cell receptor (beta chain) came from a study of T cells expressing NK-cell markers. TCRdb derives one entry per CDR3 protein from the 5' RACE reads, leaving out DNA. This sample lists 200,000 to 300,000 distinct CDR3 sequences; its ten largest clones have approximately 0.41%. Study-wide results and limits: It remained uncertain whether the expanded NKG2C+ T cell clones were specific for HCMV antigens.

The CDR3 extends over 14 amino acids. A remark on this clonotype: Its antigen is currently unknown.

The rearrangement uses TRBV12-3 or TRBV12-4 and TRBJ2-1; TCRdb returns TRBD2, unconfirmable since there is no DNA. The TCR originated in a man aged 18 to 29 in good health. The sample was blood T cells: a sorted CD56 or NKG2C T cell subset, CD4+ or CD8+ T cells, or bulk PBMC T cells (not recorded which). CDR3 amino acids: CASSFSAGINEQFF.